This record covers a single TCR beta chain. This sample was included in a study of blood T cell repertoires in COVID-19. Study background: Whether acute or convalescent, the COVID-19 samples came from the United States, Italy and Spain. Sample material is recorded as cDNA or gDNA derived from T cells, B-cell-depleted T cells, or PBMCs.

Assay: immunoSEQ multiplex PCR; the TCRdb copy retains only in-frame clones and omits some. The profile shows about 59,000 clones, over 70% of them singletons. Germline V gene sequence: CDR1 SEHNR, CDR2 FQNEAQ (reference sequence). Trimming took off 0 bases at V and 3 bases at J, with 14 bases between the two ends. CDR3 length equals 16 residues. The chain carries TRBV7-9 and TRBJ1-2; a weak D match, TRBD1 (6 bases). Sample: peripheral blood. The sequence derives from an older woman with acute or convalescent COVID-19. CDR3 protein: CASSLASGAGHYGYTF. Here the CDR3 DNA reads TGTGCCAGCAGCTTAGCCTCAGGGGCCGGGCACTATGGCTACACCTTC.